Following are 16 T cell receptor beta chains from one sample sequenced in a study of cytomegalovirus exposure and HLA in healthy donors. Produced via immunoSEQ multiplex PCR; TCRdb's table is partial and in-frame only. Seen here are a few hundred thousand clones, approximately 90% observed once, and the top ten hold roughly 0.8%. Sequencing input: PBMCs. The receptors derive from a woman younger than 30 in good health and CMV-seronegative.

This chain links TRBV5-1 with TRBJ1-1; the match to TRBD1 covers 7 bases. The CDR3 is 14 residues long. J gave up 1 base and V 4 bases, and 4 bases lay outside the gene matches. Germline CDR1 and CDR2: SGHRS and YFSETQ. CDR3 amino acids: CASSAGQPNTEAFF. CDR3 bases: TGCGCCAGCAGCGCGGGACAGCCGAACACTGAAGCTTTCTTT.

The genes are TRBV9 and TRBJ1-3; tentative D call: TRBD1 (6 bases). This CDR3 has 15 amino acids. Germline V gene data show CDR1 as SGDLS and CDR2 as YYNGEE. Trimming cost V 4 bases and J 0 bases, with 11 bases left between them. The chain's CDR3 is CASSPQGHSGNTIYF. CDR3 nucleotides: TGTGCCAGCAGCCCCCAGGGGCACTCTGGAAACACCATATATTTT. Full variable domain (outside the CDR3, taken from reference TRBV9 and TRBJ1-3): DSGVTQTPKHLITATGQRVTLRCSPRSGDLSVYWYQQSLDQGLQFLIQYYNGEERAKGNILERFSAQQFPDLHSELNLSSLELGDSALYFCASSPQGHSGNTIYFGEGSWLTVV.

This clone occurred a few times. V usage is TRBV7-6 and J usage is TRBJ2-2; D not resolved. The CDR3 is made up of 16 amino acids. Germline V gene data show CDR1 as SGHVS and CDR2 as FNYEAQ. V was pared by 2 bases and J by 6 bases, with 16 bases between. The CDR3, as DNA: TGTGCCAGCAGCTTACAATTGGGCCACGAATCCGGGGAGCTGTTTTTT. Translated: CASSLQLGHESGELFF. The full variable domain, with the rest looked up from reference TRBV7-6 and TRBJ2-2, is GAGVSQSPRYKVTKRGQDVALRCDPISGHVSLYWYRQALGQGPEFLTYFNYEAQQDKSGLPNDRFSAERPEGSISTLTIQRTEQRDSAMYRCASSLQLGHESGELFFGEGSRLTVL.

The V call is TRBV19, the J call TRBJ1-5, with D perhaps TRBD1 (6 bases). Trimming left V 0 bases short and J 7 bases short, with 16 bases between. CDR3 length: 16 amino acids. The germline gives CDR1 LNHDA, CDR2 SQIVND (reference sequence). Written as DNA, the CDR3 is TGTGCCAGTAGTATAGAGGGAGGGGGAACTTCGCAGCCCCAGCATTTT. It specifies CASSIEGGGTSQPQHF.

The sample holds a few counts of this clone. V gene TRBV6-1 combines with J gene TRBJ2-1; 7 nucleotides line up with TRBD1. The CDR3 spans 15 residues. Germline V gene data show CDR1 as MNHNS and CDR2 as SASEGT. Trimming at V came to 4 bases and at J to 1 base, leaving 4 bases not matched to a gene. The CDR3 loop reads CASSVATGSYNEQFF. The CDR3 DNA sequence: TGTGCCAGCAGTGTAGCGACAGGGTCCTACAATGAGCAGTTCTTC.

J is TRBJ2-7 and V is TRBV20-1; D is ambiguous. Trimming shortened V by 3 bases and J by 4 bases, and 7 bases separated the two germline ends. CDR3 length equals 11 residues. CDR1 is DFQATT, CDR2 SNEGSKA, per germline (reference sequence). CDR3 protein: CSARTEYEQYF. The CDR3 DNA sequence: TGCAGTGCTAGGACGGAGTACGAGCAGTACTTC.

The chain uses TRBV25-1 and TRBJ2-3; D unclear. The V end was cut by 2 bases, the J end by 0 bases, with 3 bases between. Per germline, CDR1 MGHDK and CDR2 SYGVNS. This CDR3 is built from 13 residues. Here the CDR3 DNA reads TGTGCCAGCAGTGAACGGAGCACAGATACGCAGTATTTT. It yields the protein CASSERSTDTQYF. The whole variable domain, filled in from reference TRBV25-1 and TRBJ2-3, reads EADIYQTPRYLVIGTGKKITLECSQTMGHDKMYWYQQDPGMELHLIHYSYGVNSTEKGDLSSESTVSRIRTEHFPLTLESARPSHTSQYLCASSERSTDTQYFGPGTRLTVL.

The rearrangement uses TRBV7-2 and TRBJ1-2, with a weak D call TRBD1 (6 bases). V was shortened by 1 base and J by 4 bases, with 13 bases between the two germline ends. The CDR3 is 15 amino acids. CDR1 and CDR2 from the germline V gene are SGHTA and FQGNSA. Here the CDR3 reads CASSLELGAGYGYTF. In DNA, the CDR3 is TGTGCCAGCAGCTTAGAACTGGGGGCGGGCTATGGCTACACCTTC.

The chain is built from TRBV25-1 and TRBJ2-1; 11 bases line up with TRBD2. The CDR3 contains 16 residues. Germline values: CDR1 MGHDK, CDR2 SYGVNS. After removal of 6 bases from V and 0 bases from J, the junction contained 4 bases not matched to a gene. The CDR3 protein is CASSIAGGLSYNEQFF. In DNA, the CDR3 is TGTGCCAGCAGCATAGCGGGAGGGCTCTCCTACAATGAGCAGTTCTTC.

This chain uses TRBV7-9 with TRBJ2-5, with 12 positions matching TRBD1. This CDR3 has 16 residues. Germline V gives CDR1 SEHNR, CDR2 FQNEAQ (reference sequence). Trimming at V came to 3 bases and at J to 4 bases, leaving 6 bases not matched to a gene. CDR3 nucleotide sequence: TGTGCCAGCAGCTTGGGACAGGGGGCTTTGGGAGAGACCCAGTACTTC. Encoded protein: CASSLGQGALGETQYF.

This sequence joins TRBV7-2 and TRBJ1-1; 10 nucleotides match TRBD1. With 5 bases clipped from V and 5 bases from J, the junction kept 5 bases outside the gene matches. This CDR3 comprises 14 residues. In germline, CDR1 is SGHTA, CDR2 FQGNSA. The CDR3 bases are TGTGCCAGCAGCGGACGACAGGGGGCGACTGAAGCTTTCTTT. This sequence encodes CASSGRQGATEAFF.

V gene TRBV7-9 combines with J gene TRBJ2-7; 9 bases match TRBD2. With V trimmed by 5 bases and J by 5 bases, 7 bases remained unmatched. The CDR3 length is 14 residues. CDR1 SEHNR and CDR2 FQNEAQ come from the germline V gene (reference sequence). In DNA, the CDR3 is TGTGCCAGCAGCCCCGCGACTAGCGGCAACGAGCAGTACTTC. Translation: CASSPATSGNEQYF.

The chain carries TRBV9 and TRBJ1-2; D not certain. From germline, CDR1 is SGDLS and CDR2 YYNGEE. The CDR3 covers 14 residues. Trimming left V 4 bases short and J 0 bases short, with 10 bases between. The CDR3 sequence: CASSQTHTNYGYTF. The CDR3 DNA sequence: TGTGCCAGCAGCCAGACACATACTAACTATGGCTACACCTTC.

This clone has only one observation. The CDR3 nucleotides read TGTGCCAGCAGCCAAGGTGCGGGAGGGAGCTCCTACGAGCAGTACTTC. This translates into CASSQGAGGSSYEQYF. The chain links TRBV4-2 to TRBJ2-7; 9 bases match TRBD2. Per the germline V gene, CDR1 is LGHNA and CDR2 is YNFKEQ. V gave up 1 base and J gave up 0 bases; unmatched junction bases: 4. The length of the CDR3 is 16 residues.

DNA of the CDR3: TGTGCCAGCAGTTACGGTGGTAGGGGAATCACAGATACGCAGTATTTT. Its translation is CASSYGGRGITDTQYF. The J gene is TRBJ2-3, the V gene TRBV6-5; D is perhaps TRBD1 (5 bases). The germline CDR1 and CDR2 sequences are MNHEY and SVGAGI. V lost 2 bases to trimming and J lost 2 bases, with 14 bases between them. This CDR3 region has 16 residues.

This clone was seen just once. The V gene is TRBV18, the J gene TRBJ1-5; perhaps TRBD1 as D (5 bases). V was pared by 5 bases and J by 2 bases, with 22 bases between. Germline-derived CDR1 and CDR2 are KGHSH and LQKENI. CDR3 size: 18 residues. The CDR3 loop reads CASSGPIGRDRRNQPQHF. CDR3 in DNA: TGTGCCAGCTCAGGCCCGATTGGGAGGGACCGCCGCAATCAGCCCCAGCATTTT.